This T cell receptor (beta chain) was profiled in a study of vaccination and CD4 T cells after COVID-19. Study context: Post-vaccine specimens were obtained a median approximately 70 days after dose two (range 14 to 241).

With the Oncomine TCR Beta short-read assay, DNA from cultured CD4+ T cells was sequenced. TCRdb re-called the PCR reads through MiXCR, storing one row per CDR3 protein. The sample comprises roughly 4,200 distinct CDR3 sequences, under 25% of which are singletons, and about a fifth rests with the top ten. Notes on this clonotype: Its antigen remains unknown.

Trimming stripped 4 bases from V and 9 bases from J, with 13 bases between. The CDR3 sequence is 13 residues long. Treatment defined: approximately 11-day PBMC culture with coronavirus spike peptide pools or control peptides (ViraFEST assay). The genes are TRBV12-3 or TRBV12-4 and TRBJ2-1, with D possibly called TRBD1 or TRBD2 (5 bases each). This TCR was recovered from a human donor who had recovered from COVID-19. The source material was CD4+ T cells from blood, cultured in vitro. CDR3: CASSSSGTLEQFF. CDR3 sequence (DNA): TGTGCCAGCAGTTCGTCGGGGACCCTTGAGCAGTTCTTC.